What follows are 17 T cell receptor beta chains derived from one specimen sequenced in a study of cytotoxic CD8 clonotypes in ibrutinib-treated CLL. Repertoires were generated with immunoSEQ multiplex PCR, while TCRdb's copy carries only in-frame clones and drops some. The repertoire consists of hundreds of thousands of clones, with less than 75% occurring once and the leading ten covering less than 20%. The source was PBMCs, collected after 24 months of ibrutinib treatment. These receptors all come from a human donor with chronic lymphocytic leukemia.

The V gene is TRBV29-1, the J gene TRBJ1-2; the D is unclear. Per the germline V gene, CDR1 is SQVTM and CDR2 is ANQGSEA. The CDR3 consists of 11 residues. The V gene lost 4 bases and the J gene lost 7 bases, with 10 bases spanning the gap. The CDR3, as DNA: TGCAGCGTTGCCTCCCGTCCTGGCTACACCTTC. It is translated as CSVASRPGYTF.

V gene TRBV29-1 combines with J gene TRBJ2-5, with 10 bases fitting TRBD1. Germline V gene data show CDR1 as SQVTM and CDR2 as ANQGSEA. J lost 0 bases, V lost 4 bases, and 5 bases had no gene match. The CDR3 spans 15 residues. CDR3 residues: CSVVPGQGYQETQYF. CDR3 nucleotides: TGCAGCGTTGTCCCGGGACAGGGGTACCAAGAGACCCAGTACTTC.

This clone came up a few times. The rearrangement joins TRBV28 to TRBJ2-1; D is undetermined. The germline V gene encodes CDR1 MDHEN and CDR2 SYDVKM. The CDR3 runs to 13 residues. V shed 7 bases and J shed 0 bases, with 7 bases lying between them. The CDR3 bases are TGTGCCAGCACCCTCAGCTCCTACAATGAGCAGTTCTTC. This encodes CASTLSSYNEQFF.

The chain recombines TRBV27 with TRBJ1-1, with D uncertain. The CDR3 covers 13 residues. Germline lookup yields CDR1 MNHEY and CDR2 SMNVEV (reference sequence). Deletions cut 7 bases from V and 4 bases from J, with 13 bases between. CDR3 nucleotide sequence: TGTGCCAGCACCCGGATAAAGGGCACTGAAGCTTTCTTT. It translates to CASTRIKGTEAFF.

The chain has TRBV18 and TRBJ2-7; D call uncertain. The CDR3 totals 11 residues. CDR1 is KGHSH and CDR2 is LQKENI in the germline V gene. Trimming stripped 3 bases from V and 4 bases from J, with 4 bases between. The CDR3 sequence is CASSPGYEQYF. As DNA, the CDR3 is TGTGCCAGCTCACCGGGATACGAGCAGTACTTC.

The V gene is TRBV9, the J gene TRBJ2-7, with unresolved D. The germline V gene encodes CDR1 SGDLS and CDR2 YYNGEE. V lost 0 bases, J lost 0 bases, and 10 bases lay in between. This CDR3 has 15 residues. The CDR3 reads CASSVARQASYEQYF. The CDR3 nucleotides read TGTGCCAGCAGCGTAGCTAGACAAGCCTCCTACGAGCAGTACTTC.

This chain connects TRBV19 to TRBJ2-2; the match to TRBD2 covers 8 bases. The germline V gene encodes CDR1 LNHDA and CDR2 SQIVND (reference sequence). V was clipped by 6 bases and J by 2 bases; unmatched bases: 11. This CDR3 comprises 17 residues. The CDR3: CASREFGGDFNTGELFF. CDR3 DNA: TGTGCCAGTAGAGAGTTCGGGGGGGATTTTAACACCGGGGAGCTGTTTTTT.

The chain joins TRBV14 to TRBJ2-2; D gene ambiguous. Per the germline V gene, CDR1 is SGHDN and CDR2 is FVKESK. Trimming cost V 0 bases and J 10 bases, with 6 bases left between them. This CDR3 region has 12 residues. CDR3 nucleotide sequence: TGTGCCAGCAGCCAAGATCGGCCGGAGCTGTTTTTT. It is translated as CASSQDRPELFF.

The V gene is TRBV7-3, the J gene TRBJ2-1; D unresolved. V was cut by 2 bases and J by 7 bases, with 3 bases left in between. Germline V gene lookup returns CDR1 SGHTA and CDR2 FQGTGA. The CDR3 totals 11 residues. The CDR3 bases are TGTGCCAGCAGCTTACGGAATGAGCAGTTCTTC. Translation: CASSLRNEQFF.

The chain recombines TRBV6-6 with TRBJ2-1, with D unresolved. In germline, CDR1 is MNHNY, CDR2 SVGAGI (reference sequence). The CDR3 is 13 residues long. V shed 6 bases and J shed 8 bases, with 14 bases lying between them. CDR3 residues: CASSPRLRDEQFF. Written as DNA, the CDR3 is TGTGCCAGCAGCCCACGTCTACGGGATGAGCAGTTCTTC.

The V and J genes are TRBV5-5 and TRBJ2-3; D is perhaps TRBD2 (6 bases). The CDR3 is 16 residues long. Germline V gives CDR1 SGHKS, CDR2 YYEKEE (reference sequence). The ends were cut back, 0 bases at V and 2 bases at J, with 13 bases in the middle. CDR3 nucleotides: TGTGCCAGCAGCTTGGTGATCCAGCGGGCCACAGATACGCAGTATTTT. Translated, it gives CASSLVIQRATDTQYF.

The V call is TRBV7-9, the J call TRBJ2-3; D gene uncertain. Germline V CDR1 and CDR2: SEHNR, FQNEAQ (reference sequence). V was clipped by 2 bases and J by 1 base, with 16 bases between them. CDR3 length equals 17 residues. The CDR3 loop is CASSLSARSDGTDTQYF. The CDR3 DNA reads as TGTGCCAGCAGCTTATCTGCCAGGAGTGATGGCACAGATACGCAGTATTTT.

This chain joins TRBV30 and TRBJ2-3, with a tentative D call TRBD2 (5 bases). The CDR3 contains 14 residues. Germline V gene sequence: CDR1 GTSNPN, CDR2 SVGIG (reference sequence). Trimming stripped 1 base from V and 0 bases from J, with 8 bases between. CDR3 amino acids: CAWSASGSTDTQYF. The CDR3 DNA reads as TGTGCCTGGAGTGCAAGCGGAAGCACAGATACGCAGTATTTT. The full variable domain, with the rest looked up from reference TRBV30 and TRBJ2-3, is SQTIHQWPATLVQPVGSPLSLECTVEGTSNPNLYWYRQAAGRGLQLLFYSVGIGQISSEVPQNLSASRPQDRQFILSSKKLLLSDSGFYLCAWSASGSTDTQYFGPGTRLTVL.

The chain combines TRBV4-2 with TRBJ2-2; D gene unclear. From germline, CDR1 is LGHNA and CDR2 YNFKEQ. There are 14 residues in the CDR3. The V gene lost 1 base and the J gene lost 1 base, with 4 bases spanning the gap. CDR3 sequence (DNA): TGTGCCAGCAGCCAAGCATTGAACACCGGGGAGCTGTTTTTT. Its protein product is CASSQALNTGELFF.

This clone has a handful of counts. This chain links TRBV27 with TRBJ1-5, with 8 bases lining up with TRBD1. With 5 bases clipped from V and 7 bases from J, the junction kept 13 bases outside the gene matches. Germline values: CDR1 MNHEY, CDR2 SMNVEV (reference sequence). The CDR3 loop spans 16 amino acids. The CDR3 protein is CASSPLDRGESQPQHF. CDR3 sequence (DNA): TGTGCCAGCAGTCCCCTCGACAGGGGAGAGTCACAGCCCCAGCATTTT.

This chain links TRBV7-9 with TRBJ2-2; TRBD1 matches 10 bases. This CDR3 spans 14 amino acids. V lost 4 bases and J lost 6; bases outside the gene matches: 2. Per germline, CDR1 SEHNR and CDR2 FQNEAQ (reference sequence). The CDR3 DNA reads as TGTGCCAGCAGCTCGGACAGGGGGGCCGGGGAGCTGTTTTTT. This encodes CASSSDRGAGELFF.

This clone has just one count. The CDR3 bases are TGTGCCAGCTCCGGCACAGGGGGGAGGAACATTCAGTACTTC. Amino acid sequence: CASSGTGGRNIQYF. The rearrangement links TRBV6-1 to TRBJ2-4, with 8 bases that match TRBD1. This CDR3 spans 14 amino acids. CDR1 is MNHNS, CDR2 SASEGT, per germline. Trimming at V came to 8 bases and at J to 7 bases, leaving 10 bases not matched to a gene.